This T cell receptor (beta chain) was recovered during a study of control samples from healthy donors and cancer patients. The repertoire was sequenced with immunoSEQ multiplex PCR; TCRdb's copy has only in-frame clones and lacks some. The sample records tens of thousands of clones, about 90% being singletons. This clone was seen a single time. Material: PBMCs. The clonotype originates from a man between 50 and 59 years old with head and neck cancer.

CDR3 DNA sequence: TGTGCCAGCAGCTTGGCTGGGGCTAGGGTCTATGGCTACACCTTC. Translated, it gives CASSLAGARVYGYTF. The genes are TRBV5-4 and TRBJ1-2; maybe TRBD1 (5 bases). This CDR3 comprises 15 residues. V dropped 0 bases and J dropped 4 bases, with 13 bases sitting between them. CDR1 and CDR2 from the germline V gene are SGHNT and YYREEE (reference sequence).